These 28 T cell receptor beta chains were all obtained from the same sample, sequenced in a study of cytomegalovirus exposure and HLA in healthy donors. Researchers ran the PCR with 60 Vbeta and 13 Jbeta primers. The protocol was immunoSEQ multiplex PCR, while the TCRdb copy is restricted to in-frame clones and leaves out a portion. The repertoire holds 130,000 or so clones, with about 66% as singletons. The sample was PBMCs. These receptors all stem from a male donor in good health and CMV-seronegative.

This chain links TRBV9 with TRBJ1-4; 8 bases map to TRBD1. Germline V gene data show CDR1 as SGDLS and CDR2 as YYNGEE. The length of the CDR3 is 15 residues. Unmatched junction bases numbered 13, after V lost 4 bases and J lost 11 bases. CDR3 DNA: TGTGCCAGCAGCCCTGCTGGGCAGGGGGCTCAGAAACTGTTTTTT. It is translated as CASSPAGQGAQKLFF.

This clone was seen a single time. The chain couples TRBV7-9 to TRBJ1-2; no firm D call. Trimming took off 5 bases at V and 2 bases at J, with 6 bases between the two ends. Germline V gene lookup returns CDR1 SEHNR and CDR2 FQNEAQ (reference sequence). CDR3 length: 12 amino acids. The CDR3 nucleotides are TGTGCCAGCAGCCGAGAGAACTATGGCTACACCTTC. Encoded protein: CASSRENYGYTF.

CDR3 protein: CASSDGGQYNEQFF. CDR3 coding DNA: TGCGCCAGCAGTGACGGCGGGCAGTACAATGAGCAGTTCTTC. V usage is TRBV10-1 and J usage is TRBJ2-1; a weak D match, TRBD2 (5 bases). Trimming took off 3 bases at V and 4 bases at J, with 10 bases between the two ends. CDR1 and CDR2 (germline): WNHNN, SYGVQD (reference sequence). The CDR3 runs to 14 residues.

The CDR3 region is CASSQEEGGADTQYF. As DNA, the CDR3 is TGCGCCAGCAGCCAAGAGGAGGGTGGCGCAGATACGCAGTATTTT. This rearrangement joins TRBV4-1 to TRBJ2-3; D perhaps matches TRBD2 (6 bases). CDR1 MGHRA and CDR2 YSYEKL come from the germline V gene. V lost 0 bases, J lost 4 bases, and 11 bases lay in between. This CDR3 is built from 15 residues.

The chain uses TRBV5-4 and TRBJ1-1, with 7 bases that match TRBD1. The CDR3 contains 18 residues. Germline CDR1 SGHNT, CDR2 YYREEE (reference sequence). Trimming cost V 4 bases and J 0 bases; bases outside gene matches: 15. CDR3 sequence reads: CASSHLQRGPEMNTEAFF. The CDR3 region has the DNA TGTGCCAGCAGCCACCTACAGAGGGGGCCCGAAATGAACACTGAAGCTTTCTTT. Complete variable domain (other parts from reference TRBV5-4 and TRBJ1-1): ETGVTQSPTHLIKTRGQQVTLRCSSQSGHNTVSWYQQALGQGPQFIFQYYREEENGRGNFPPRFSGLQFPNYSSELNVNALELDDSALYLCASSHLQRGPEMNTEAFFGQGTRLTVV.

V is TRBV23-1 and J is TRBJ1-5, with TRBD1 identical over 11 bases. TRBV23-1 carries the ORF label, with uncertain function. After removal of 2 bases from V and 0 bases from J, the junction contained 3 bases not matched to a gene. The CDR3 has 17 residues. CDR3 DNA: TGCGCCAGCAGTCAACCGGGACAGGGGGATAGCAATCAGCCCCAGCATTTT. Protein: CASSQPGQGDSNQPQHF.

In this sample, this clone turned up once. The rearrangement joins TRBV5-1 to TRBJ2-4; 11 bases map to TRBD1. Germline V gene lookup returns CDR1 SGHRS and CDR2 YFSETQ. This CDR3 is 16 amino acids long. J lost 5 bases, V lost 0 bases, and 4 bases had no gene match. The CDR3, as DNA: TGCGCCAGCAGCTTGGGGGGACAGGGGGGCCAAAACATTCAGTACTTC. Its protein product is CASSLGGQGGQNIQYF. The complete variable domain, with remaining parts taken from reference TRBV5-1 and TRBJ2-4, reads KAGVTQTPRYLIKTRGQQVTLSCSPISGHRSVSWYQQTPGQGLQFLFEYFSETQRNKGNFPGRFSGRQFSNSRSEMNVSTLELGDSALYLCASSLGGQGGQNIQYFGAGTRLSVL.

This chain uses TRBV29-1 with TRBJ1-2; 10 nucleotides line up with TRBD1. The trim removed 6 bases at V and 8 bases at J, leaving 9 bases unmatched. The CDR3 is made up of 13 amino acids. CDR1 is SQVTM, CDR2 ANQGSEA, per germline. For the CDR3, the DNA is TGCAGCGTGGAATCCGGGACAGGGGAAGGCTACACCTTC. Translated: CSVESGTGEGYTF.

This clone was seen a few times. Written as DNA, the CDR3 is TGTGCCAGCAGTTACTCGTCGCGGAACACTGAAGCTTTCTTT. It codes for CASSYSSRNTEAFF. The chain links TRBV6-6 to TRBJ1-1; D gene ambiguous. CDR3 length equals 14 residues. The V end was cut by 0 bases, the J end by 1 base, with 6 bases between. The germline V gene encodes CDR1 MNHNY and CDR2 SVGAGI (reference sequence).

The rearrangement links TRBV11-2 to TRBJ2-1, with a weak D call TRBD1 (6 bases). The CDR3 consists of 14 residues. Germline CDR1 SGHAT, CDR2 FQNNGV. Trimming took off 2 bases at V and 8 bases at J, with 13 bases between the two ends. The CDR3 loop reads CASSLSAGADEQFF. The CDR3 nucleotides read TGTGCCAGCAGCTTATCTGCAGGGGCCGATGAGCAGTTCTTC.

The chain joins TRBV14 to TRBJ2-7, with D perhaps matching TRBD1 (6 bases). The CDR3 consists of 14 residues. Germline V gives CDR1 SGHDN, CDR2 FVKESK. V shed 5 bases and J shed 2 bases, with 13 bases lying between them. CDR3 in amino acids: CASSFGQIPYEQYF. The CDR3, as DNA: TGTGCCAGCAGCTTCGGACAGATTCCCTACGAGCAGTACTTC.

This chain links TRBV27 with TRBJ2-3; D is possibly TRBD2 (6 bases). V lost 5 bases and J lost 10, with 13 bases in between. Germline V gene sequence: CDR1 MNHEY, CDR2 SMNVEV (reference sequence). CDR3 size: 12 residues. Written as DNA, the CDR3 is TGTGCCAGCAGTCCAACCCGGGGGTCGCAGTATTTT. It encodes CASSPTRGSQYF.

J is TRBJ1-1 and V is TRBV7-3; 7 positions agree with TRBD1. The CDR3 has 19 residues. The germline CDR1 and CDR2 sequences are SGHTA and FQGTGA. J gave up 1 base and V 4 bases, and 18 bases lay outside the gene matches. This CDR3 is CASSSDPPGGLLWNTEAFF. CDR3 nucleotides: TGTGCCAGCAGCTCAGACCCGCCAGGGGGTCTCCTATGGAACACTGAAGCTTTCTTT.

A few counts support this clone. The chain carries TRBV4-1 and TRBJ2-3, with D unclear. The V gene lost 1 base and the J gene lost 4 bases, with 12 bases spanning the gap. Germline V CDR1 and CDR2: MGHRA, YSYEKL. The CDR3 covers 15 residues. The CDR3 protein is CASSQVSRGPDTQYF. In nucleotides, the CDR3 is TGCGCCAGCAGCCAAGTTTCTAGAGGTCCAGATACGCAGTATTTT.

With regard to this clone: One end of the junction varies from germline; a read error may be responsible. The chain is built from TRBV7-9 and TRBJ2-7, with D maybe TRBD1 (6 bases). CDR1 and CDR2 from the germline V gene are SEHNR and FQNEAQ (reference sequence). This CDR3 spans 12 amino acids. The CDR3 loop reads CSSSPQGYEQYF. The CDR3 nucleotides read TGTTCCAGCAGCCCACAGGGCTACGAGCAGTACTTC.

The chain uses TRBV4-1 and TRBJ1-2, with 7 bases lining up with TRBD1. The CDR3 loop spans 15 amino acids. The junction had 6 bases not matched to a gene; V was cut back by 1 base and J by 4 bases. Germline V gene lookup returns CDR1 MGHRA and CDR2 YSYEKL. The CDR3 is CASSQGTGESYGYTF. The CDR3 DNA sequence: TGCGCCAGCAGCCAAGGTACAGGGGAAAGCTATGGCTACACCTTC.

The rearrangement links TRBV2 to TRBJ1-6; D is ambiguous. The CDR3 extends over 14 amino acids. Germline CDR1 reads SNHLY; CDR2 reads FYNNEI. Trimming removed 4 bases from V and 9 bases from J, with 13 bases in between. The CDR3 DNA is TGTGCCAGCAGTGGGCGGGGTTCTGGTTCACCCCTCCACTTT. Encoded protein: CASSGRGSGSPLHF.

The chain is built from TRBV9 and TRBJ1-5; D is uncertain. Trimming shortened V by 0 bases and J by 7 bases, and 11 bases separated the two germline ends. The CDR3 runs 14 residues. CDR1 SGDLS and CDR2 YYNGEE come from the germline V gene. The CDR3 sequence: CASSVGGEPQPQHF. In DNA, the CDR3 is TGTGCCAGCAGCGTAGGCGGGGAGCCCCAGCCCCAGCATTTT.

The rearrangement joins TRBV25-1 to TRBJ2-7; 9 bases are a match to TRBD1. The CDR3 consists of 17 residues. The germline V gene encodes CDR1 MGHDK and CDR2 SYGVNS. V was pared by 7 bases and J by 0 bases, with 13 bases of the junction left unmatched. CDR3 amino acids: CASTTRVGQGNSYEQYF. In DNA form, the CDR3 reads TGTGCCAGCACCACCAGGGTCGGACAGGGGAACTCCTACGAGCAGTACTTC.

The rearrangement joins TRBV15 to TRBJ1-2, with a tentative D call TRBD1 (5 bases). Germline V gene sequence: CDR1 LNHNV, CDR2 YYDKDF (reference sequence). The length of the CDR3 is 11 residues. Deletions cut 1 base from V and 10 bases from J, with 7 bases between. For the CDR3, the DNA is TGTGCCACCAGCAGAGTGGACACCTACACCTTC. It translates to CATSRVDTYTF.

The chain links TRBV7-9 to TRBJ2-7; 10 bases agree with TRBD1. Germline V gene data show CDR1 as SEHNR and CDR2 as FQNEAQ (reference sequence). The CDR3 runs to 16 residues. V shed 4 bases, J shed 5 bases, and the junction held 11 bases outside the gene matches. In DNA form, the CDR3 reads TGTGCCAGCAGCTCCCCGACAGGGGGCGGTCATCACGAGCAGTACTTC. Its protein is CASSSPTGGGHHEQYF.

For the CDR3, the DNA is TGTGCCAGCTTGAGGGGACAGGGGGCGCGAGAGACCCAGTACTTC. Its protein is CASLRGQGARETQYF. The rearrangement uses TRBV25-1 and TRBJ2-5; 12 bases fit TRBD1. Unmatched junction bases numbered 8, after V lost 8 bases and J lost 4 bases. The CDR3 is made up of 15 amino acids. CDR1 and CDR2 from the germline V gene are MGHDK and SYGVNS.

V is TRBV5-4 and J is TRBJ2-7, with 11 bases matching TRBD2. J lost 4 bases, V lost 4 bases, and 4 bases had no gene match. This CDR3 region has 14 residues. CDR1 is SGHNT and CDR2 is YYREEE in the germline V gene (reference sequence). As DNA, the CDR3 is TGTGCCAGCAGCCCTAGCGGGGGGATGTACGAGCAGTACTTC. Its protein product is CASSPSGGMYEQYF.

The chain uses TRBV19 and TRBJ1-2, with D perhaps TRBD1 (6 bases). Germline lookup yields CDR1 LNHDA and CDR2 SQIVND (reference sequence). With 3 bases removed from V and 4 bases from J, the gap between germline ends came to 9 bases. The CDR3 runs 13 residues. CDR3 residues: CASSIGQLYGYTF. Written as DNA, the CDR3 is TGTGCCAGTAGTATTGGACAGCTCTATGGCTACACCTTC. Full variable domain (rest looked up from reference TRBV19 and TRBJ1-2): DGGITQSPKYLFRKEGQNVTLSCEQNLNHDAMYWYRQDPGQGLRLIYYSQIVNDFQKGDIAEGYSVSREKKESFPLTVTSAQKNPTAFYLCASSIGQLYGYTFGSGTRLTVV.

This clone came up a few times. This chain uses TRBV7-2 with TRBJ2-1; possible D gene TRBD2, 5 bases. CDR3 size: 12 residues. V was clipped by 4 bases and J by 8 bases, with 9 bases between them. CDR1 and CDR2 from the germline V gene are SGHTA and FQGNSA. In DNA form, the CDR3 reads TGTGCCAGCAGCTACTACGGGGATGAGCAGTTCTTC. Its protein product is CASSYYGDEQFF.

The chain is built from TRBV30 and TRBJ1-1; possibly TRBD1 for D (5 bases). Germline-derived CDR1 and CDR2 are GTSNPN and SVGIG (reference sequence). CDR3 length: 13 amino acids. The V and J ends lost 4 bases and 4 bases respectively, with 13 bases between them. CDR3 nucleotide sequence: TGTGCCTGGACCGTAGGGGTCGGCACTGAAGCTTTCTTT. As protein: CAWTVGVGTEAFF.

In this sample, this clone turned up a few times. The genes are TRBV7-6 and TRBJ2-5; D is uncertain. The CDR3 has 14 amino acids. In germline, CDR1 is SGHVS, CDR2 FNYEAQ. V gave up 2 bases and J gave up 0 bases, with 7 bases separating them. The DNA of the CDR3 is TGTGCCAGCAGCTTAAGAGAGTACCAAGAGACCCAGTACTTC. Its protein is CASSLREYQETQYF.

The chain joins TRBV6-6 to TRBJ1-6; tentatively, D is TRBD1 (5 bases). This CDR3 is built from 15 residues. The germline gives CDR1 MNHNY, CDR2 SVGAGI (reference sequence). V lost 6 bases to trimming and J lost 0 bases, with 9 bases between them. The CDR3 region has the DNA TGTGCCAGCAGCCAAGACAGCTCCTATAATTCACCCCTCCACTTT. Translated: CASSQDSSYNSPLHF.